This T cell receptor beta chain came from a study of technical replicates of blood from four donors. Only in-frame clones appear in the TCRdb table, and some are missing; sequencing was by immunoSEQ multiplex PCR. The data hold roughly 72,000 clones, with just under 95% observed a single time. The CDR3 has 14 amino acids. CDR1 and CDR2 (germline): SGHRS, YFSETQ. V lost 0 bases and J 2 bases, leaving 8 bases between the germline ends. Sequencing was carried out using T cells isolated from PBMCs. V gene TRBV5-1 combines with J gene TRBJ1-1, with TRBD1 as a possible D gene (6 bases). This receptor was identified in a human donor in good health. This chain's CDR3 is CASSLEQGNTEAFF. In DNA form, the CDR3 reads TGCGCCAGCAGCTTGGAACAGGGTAACACTGAAGCTTTCTTT.